What follows are 20 T cell receptor beta chains derived from one specimen sequenced in a study of cytomegalovirus exposure and HLA in healthy donors. It was with 60 Vbeta and 13 Jbeta primers that the PCR ran. The assay was immunoSEQ multiplex PCR, and TCRdb's table has in-frame clones only and misses some. Altogether about 83,000 clones are present, 78% being singletons, with the ten largest covering 5.5% to 6%. Input material: PBMCs. The origin of the receptors is a man between 18 and 29 years old in good health and CMV-seropositive.

The gene calls are TRBV5-1 and TRBJ2-2, with D tentatively TRBD1 (6 bases). Trimming shortened V by 4 bases and J by 6 bases, and 10 bases separated the two germline ends. In germline, CDR1 is SGHRS, CDR2 YFSETQ. The CDR3 loop spans 13 amino acids. The DNA for the CDR3 is TGCGCCAGCAGCCAAAACAGGGCCGGGGAGCTGTTTTTT. It encodes CASSQNRAGELFF.

The chain is built from TRBV29-1 and TRBJ2-1; a weak D match, TRBD2 (6 bases). Germline V gene data show CDR1 as SQVTM and CDR2 as ANQGSEA. This CDR3 has 15 amino acids. Between the trimmed V and J ends, which lost 1 base and 12 bases, there was a span of 22 bases. The CDR3 coding sequence is TGCAGCGTTGAAGGCCCGGGGGTGGCAGGAAAAGGGCAGTTCTTC. It codes for CSVEGPGVAGKGQFF.

The gene calls are TRBV2 and TRBJ2-7, with a tentative D call TRBD1 (5 bases). V lost 6 bases to trimming and J lost 2 bases, with 14 bases between them. The germline gives CDR1 SNHLY, CDR2 FYNNEI. This CDR3 comprises 14 residues. The CDR3 here is CASSLREGAYEQYF. DNA of the CDR3: TGTGCCAGCAGCCTCAGGGAAGGGGCCTACGAGCAGTACTTC. Variable domain in full (rest from reference TRBV2 and TRBJ2-7): EPEVTQTPSHQVTQMGQEVILRCVPISNHLYFYWYRQILGQKVEFLVSFYNNEISEKSEIFDDQFSVERPDGSNFTLKIRSTKLEDSAMYFCASSLREGAYEQYFGPGTRLTVT.

V gene TRBV7-3 combines with J gene TRBJ2-5; D gene unclear. The CDR3 is 13 amino acids. Germline CDR1 is SGHTA and CDR2 is FQGTGA. Trimming stripped 3 bases from V and 5 bases from J, with 10 bases between. CDR3 sequence: CASSFTILETQYF. CDR3 nucleotides: TGTGCCAGCAGCTTCACAATCCTTGAGACCCAGTACTTC.

The chain employs TRBV2 and TRBJ1-5, with D unclear. The CDR3 has 13 residues. Trimming shortened V by 11 bases and J by 2 bases, and 13 bases separated the two germline ends. Germline V CDR1 and CDR2: SNHLY, FYNNEI. CDR3 DNA: TGTGCCGCAAGCCGCCAGGGCAATCAGCCCCAGCATTTT. Translation gives CAASRQGNQPQHF.

The rearrangement links TRBV4-1 to TRBJ1-2; TRBD1 is a possible D gene (5 bases). CDR1 is MGHRA, CDR2 YSYEKL, per germline. V lost 6 bases and J lost 2, with 10 bases in between. This CDR3 is 13 amino acids long. In nucleotides, the CDR3 is TGCGCCAGCAGGTCAGGGTGGAACTATGGCTACACCTTC. It encodes CASRSGWNYGYTF.

This sequence joins TRBV9 and TRBJ1-4, with TRBD1 as a possible D gene (6 bases). The CDR3 sequence is 15 residues long. The germline V gene encodes CDR1 SGDLS and CDR2 YYNGEE. V lost 3 bases, J lost 8 bases, and 17 bases lay in between. The CDR3 spells CASSDPGHPPEKLFF. CDR3 nucleotide sequence: TGTGCCAGCAGCGATCCGGGACACCCGCCAGAAAAACTGTTTTTT.

The CDR3 region is CASSSGSLYEQYF. For the CDR3, the DNA is TGTGCCAGCTCGAGCGGGAGCCTCTACGAGCAGTACTTC. This sequence joins TRBV6-6 and TRBJ2-7, with 8 bases lining up with TRBD2. This CDR3 has 13 amino acids. Germline V gene lookup returns CDR1 MNHNY and CDR2 SVGAGI (reference sequence). Trimming cost V 8 bases and J 3 bases; bases outside gene matches: 6.

The chain joins TRBV9 to TRBJ1-1; D unresolved. This CDR3 is built from 14 residues. Looked up from germline, CDR1 is SGDLS and CDR2 is YYNGEE. With 4 bases removed from V and 1 base from J, the gap between germline ends came to 11 bases. The CDR3 DNA reads TGTGCCAGCAGCCCAACCCCAGGGAACACTGAAGCTTTCTTT. Translation gives CASSPTPGNTEAFF.

J is TRBJ2-7 and V is TRBV6-5; tentatively, D is TRBD1 (6 bases). The V and J ends lost 2 bases and 6 bases respectively, with 11 bases between them. Germline V gives CDR1 MNHEY, CDR2 SVGAGI. This CDR3 has 13 residues. The chain's CDR3 is CASSYLPGAEQYF. The CDR3 bases are TGTGCCAGCAGTTACCTCCCAGGGGCCGAGCAGTACTTC.

The chain uses TRBV7-2 and TRBJ2-7, with D possibly matching TRBD2 (5 bases). The CDR3 sequence is 13 residues long. Germline V gives CDR1 SGHTA, CDR2 FQGNSA. Trimming stripped 3 bases from V and 8 bases from J, with 14 bases between. Here the CDR3 reads CASSFPGLAKQYF. The CDR3 DNA follows: TGTGCCAGCAGCTTTCCCGGGCTAGCTAAGCAGTACTTC.

This clone was seen a handful of times. The chain carries TRBV6-5 and TRBJ2-3; D gene uncertain. The CDR3 spans 15 residues. Germline V gives CDR1 MNHEY, CDR2 SVGAGI. V was trimmed by 3 bases and J by 2 bases, leaving 12 bases between them. The DNA for the CDR3 is TGTGCCAGCAGTTATACGGGTCCCTCCACAGATACGCAGTATTTT. Translating it yields CASSYTGPSTDTQYF.

J is TRBJ1-5 and V is TRBV7-9; D remains ambiguous. The CDR3 length is 12 residues. CDR1 and CDR2 from the germline V gene are SEHNR and FQNEAQ (reference sequence). V shed 5 bases and J shed 4 bases, with 6 bases lying between them. Here the CDR3 reads CASSEENQPQHF. CDR3 coding DNA: TGTGCCAGCAGCGAGGAAAATCAGCCCCAGCATTTT.

The chain is built from TRBV5-4 and TRBJ2-5; 13 bases are a match to TRBD2. V was pared by 3 bases and J by 5 bases, with 16 bases of the junction left unmatched. The germline gives CDR1 SGHNT, CDR2 YYREEE (reference sequence). The CDR3 spans 19 residues. In nucleotides, the CDR3 is TGTGCCAGCAGCTCGCAGAAACTAGCGGGAGGGCTGGGGGCTGAGACCCAGTACTTC. Translated: CASSSQKLAGGLGAETQYF. Full variable domain (outside the CDR3, taken from reference TRBV5-4 and TRBJ2-5): ETGVTQSPTHLIKTRGQQVTLRCSSQSGHNTVSWYQQALGQGPQFIFQYYREEENGRGNFPPRFSGLQFPNYSSELNVNALELDDSALYLCASSSQKLAGGLGAETQYFGPGTRLLVL.

The genes are TRBV15 and TRBJ2-5, with D perhaps TRBD1 (6 bases). The ends were cut back, 3 bases at V and 2 bases at J, with 16 bases in the middle. The CDR3 has 16 residues. The germline gives CDR1 LNHNV, CDR2 YYDKDF (reference sequence). CDR3 DNA: TGTGCCACCAGCAGTAGACAGGTGGGGGAACAAGAGACCCAGTACTTC. This sequence encodes CATSSRQVGEQETQYF.

The chain uses TRBV19 and TRBJ1-3, with 7 bases that match TRBD1. The CDR3 is made up of 13 amino acids. CDR1 LNHDA and CDR2 SQIVND come from the germline V gene (reference sequence). With V trimmed by 7 bases and J by 4 bases, 4 bases remained unmatched. CDR3: CASTRGPGNTIYF. The CDR3 DNA is TGTGCCAGTACAAGGGGGCCAGGAAACACCATATATTTT. The full variable domain, rest sourced from reference TRBV19 and TRBJ1-3, is DGGITQSPKYLFRKEGQNVTLSCEQNLNHDAMYWYRQDPGQGLRLIYYSQIVNDFQKGDIAEGYSVSREKKESFPLTVTSAQKNPTAFYLCASTRGPGNTIYFGEGSWLTVV.

J is TRBJ1-1 and V is TRBV13; D may be TRBD1 (5 bases). Germline lookup yields CDR1 PRHDT and CDR2 FYEKMQ (reference sequence). V was shortened by 5 bases and J by 1 base, with 8 bases between the two germline ends. CDR3 length equals 13 residues. The CDR3 DNA sequence: TGTGCCAGCAGCAGGGGATCGAACACTGAAGCTTTCTTT. Encoded protein: CASSRGSNTEAFF. The full variable domain, in which reference TRBV13 and TRBJ1-1 provide the parts outside the CDR3, is AAGVIQSPRHLIKEKRETATLKCYPIPRHDTVYWYQQGPGQDPQFLISFYEKMQSDKGSIPDRFSAQQFSDYHSELNMSSLELGDSALYFCASSRGSNTEAFFGQGTRLTVV.

The gene calls are TRBV14 and TRBJ1-1; D is uncertain. Germline V gene lookup returns CDR1 SGHDN and CDR2 FVKESK. V shed 0 bases and J shed 0 bases, with 5 bases lying between them. The CDR3 is 14 residues long. As DNA, the CDR3 is TGTGCCAGCAGCCAAGAGACAATGAACACTGAAGCTTTCTTT. Translation: CASSQETMNTEAFF.

The chain carries TRBV4-2 and TRBJ2-2, with TRBD2 matching 7 bases. Losses at the gene ends were 2 bases for V and 5 bases for J; bases not matched to a gene: 8. The germline gives CDR1 LGHNA, CDR2 YNFKEQ. The CDR3 covers 16 residues. DNA for the CDR3: TGTGCCAGCAGCCAACCCGGCGGGAGAAGGACCGGGGAGCTGTTTTTT. As protein: CASSQPGGRRTGELFF.

This clone was recorded only once. V is TRBV6-4 and J is TRBJ2-2; a possible D gene is TRBD1 (5 bases). Trimming took 8 bases from V and 5 from J, leaving 12 bases between them. Germline V gene lookup returns CDR1 MRHNA and CDR2 SNTAGT. The CDR3 covers 13 residues. The CDR3 region is CASSPAGTGELFF. DNA of the CDR3: TGTGCCAGCTCCCCGGCAGGGACCGGGGAGCTGTTTTTT.